This passage covers 6 T cell receptor beta chains from one sample sequenced in a study of T cells in Graves' hyperthyroidism and ophthalmopathy. Using RNA transcripts as the source, TCR beta CDR3 regions were amplified. A first-round RT-PCR of the TCR CDR3 used the HTBI primer set. TCRdb itself ran the multiplex PCR reads through MiXCR, one entry per CDR3 protein. The table lists approximately 400,000 distinct CDR3 sequences, about 15% of them singletons. Source material: blood. The receptor set was obtained from a woman aged 60-75 years with Graves' hyperthyroidism.

In this sample, this clonotype turned up many times. The chain recombines TRBV6-5 with TRBJ1-1, with D unresolved. CDR3 length: 15 amino acids. The germline CDR1 and CDR2 sequences are MNHEY and SVGAGI. Trimming pared 0 bases from V and 2 bases from J, leaving 10 bases between. For the CDR3, the DNA is TGTGCCAGCAGTTACTCGCGCCAAGCAAACACTGAAGCTTTCTTT. Its translation: CASSYSRQANTEAFF.

This clonotype turned up a few times. The chain employs TRBV7-9 and TRBJ1-4; 7 bases are a match to TRBD1. Germline CDR1 SEHNR, CDR2 FQNEAQ (reference sequence). The CDR3 length is 14 residues. Trimming cost V 2 bases and J 7 bases; bases outside gene matches: 4. CDR3 nucleotides: TGTGCCAGCAGCTTATACAGGGGAGGTGAAAAACTGTTTTTT. It is translated as CASSLYRGGEKLFF.

The table lists this clonotype with many counts. V usage is TRBV11-2 and J usage is TRBJ2-1, with TRBD1 matching over 8 bases. CDR1 is SGHAT, CDR2 FQNNGV, per germline. V shed 4 bases and J 0 bases; nucleotides not matched to a gene: 2. This CDR3 spans 15 amino acids. The CDR3 sequence: CASSWTGSSYNEQFF. The CDR3 DNA follows: TGTGCCAGCAGCTGGACAGGGAGCTCCTACAATGAGCAGTTCTTC.

Notes on this clonotype: One base away lies a much larger clone, so this may be a sequencing read error. The chain joins TRBV30 to TRBJ1-4; D might be TRBD1 (5 bases). CDR1 and CDR2 (germline): GTSNPN, SVGIG (reference sequence). V lost 2 bases to trimming and J lost 7 bases, with 11 bases between them. CDR3 length equals 13 residues. CDR3 protein: CAWSYGRGEKLFF. The CDR3 DNA sequence: TGTGCCTGGAGTTATGGGAGGGGTGAAAAACTGTTTTTT.

This clonotype was recorded at least ten times. This sequence joins TRBV20-1 and TRBJ2-7; TRBD2 matches at 8 bases. Germline V lookup: CDR1 DFQATT, CDR2 SNEGSKA (reference sequence). Losses at the gene ends were 7 bases for V and 5 bases for J; bases not matched to a gene: 7. CDR3 size: 12 residues. The CDR3 sequence: CSGAGGSNEQYF. CDR3 coding DNA: TGCAGTGGGGCGGGAGGAAGCAACGAGCAGTACTTC.

The V call is TRBV15, the J call TRBJ2-1; D not certain. The ends were cut back, 2 bases at V and 9 bases at J, with 17 bases in the middle. The CDR3 is 15 amino acids. Germline V gene lookup returns CDR1 LNHNV and CDR2 YYDKDF (reference sequence). CDR3 DNA sequence: TGTGCCACCAGCAGACAGAGTTTCGGTTCCGCTGAGCAGTTCTTC. This sequence encodes CATSRQSFGSAEQFF.